This T cell receptor beta chain was captured by sequencing in a study of human T cells and chemical hapten exposure. Time point here: pre-sensitization, week 0. Noted treatment: therapeutic diphenylcyclopropenone sensitization with weekly scalp DPC. The study extracted total RNA from unfractionated whole blood. One entry per CDR3 protein results from TCRdb running MiXCR on the RACE reads. This table has approximately 180,000 distinct CDR3 sequences, approximately 31% appearing once. The TCR was taken from a woman aged 25-40 years with alopecia areata. Some clones in this sample may be carry-over from other donors' samples. Specimen: whole blood, collected in connection with sensitization to the hapten diphenylcyclopropenone (DPC).

CDR3 residues: CASSQDPSGYEQYF. In DNA form, the CDR3 reads TGTGCCAGCAGCCAAGATCCTAGCGGGTACGAGCAGTACTTC. V is TRBV4-2 and J is TRBJ2-7; 8 nucleotides agree with TRBD2. The junction had 2 bases not matched to a gene; V was cut back by 0 bases and J by 4 bases. The CDR3 totals 14 residues. Germline CDR1 is LGHNA and CDR2 is YNFKEQ.